This is a list of T cell receptor beta chains from one sample in a study of control samples from healthy donors and cancer patients. TCRdb's table, derived via immunoSEQ multiplex PCR, lists solely in-frame clones and lacks some. The sample lists 150,000 or so clones; about 86% were seen once. The source material was blood. The receptors were sampled from a woman aged 30 to 39 in good health. The CDR3 runs from the conserved cysteine through the conserved F or W. The D gene is left open where the match is weak. Size is stated for part of the rows, as once, few or many counts, or as a class when the clone is expanded.

V	size	J	D	DNA	CDR3
TRBV19	NA	TRBJ2-1	NA	TGTGCCAGTAGCCCCATGGGGGGACCAGGGAATGAGCAGTTCTTC	CASSPMGGPGNEQFF
TRBV29-1	NA	TRBJ1-1	NA	TGCAGCGTTGTAGGGATCGGGAACACTGAAGCTTTCTTT	CSVVGIGNTEAFF
TRBV7-6	NA	TRBJ2-1	NA	TGTGCCAGCAGTTCCACACCCGGAATCGGGTTCTTC	CASSSTPGIGFF
TRBV28	NA	TRBJ2-5	TRBD2	TGTGCCAGCAGTTCAAATTGGGGGGGTGTCGTCCGGGAGACCCAGTACTTC	CASSSNWGGVVRETQYF
TRBV3-1/TRBV3-2	once	TRBJ2-5	TRBD1	TGTGCCAGCAGCCAAAGGACAGGGTTCTCTGGAGAGACCCAGTACTTC	CASSQRTGFSGETQYF
TRBV19	once	TRBJ1-2	NA	TGTGCCAGTAGTACCGACTCGCAGGGTAACTATGGCTACACCTTC	CASSTDSQGNYGYTF
TRBV5-4	NA	TRBJ2-5	NA	TGTGCCAGCAGCGCCAGGGACGGGGCCCAAGAGACCCAGTACTTC	CASSARDGAQETQYF
TRBV19	NA	TRBJ2-7	NA	TGTGCCAGTAGTATTGGGGTCGCTAGCAGCGAGCAGTACTTC	CASSIGVASSEQYF
TRBV27	many	TRBJ2-5	TRBD1	TGTGCCAGCAGGTCCCTGGGTAGGGGGCCCTTTTCTAACTGCCACTTC	CASRSLGRGPFSNCHF
TRBV2	NA	TRBJ1-2	NA	TGTGCCAGCAACCGGGGAATCTATGGCTACACCTTC	CASNRGIYGYTF
TRBV29-1	few	TRBJ2-2	TRBD1	TGCAGCGTTGGAACAGGGGTCGAACCCGGGGAGCTGTTTTTT	CSVGTGVEPGELFF
TRBV5-4	NA	TRBJ2-2	TRBD2	TGTGCCAGCAGCCCTAGGACTAGCGGGAGTTCCGGGGAGCTGTTTTTT	CASSPRTSGSSGELFF
TRBV18	NA	TRBJ1-5	NA	TGTGCCAGCTCACCCCCCGGTGGTAGCAATCAGCCCCAGCATTTT	CASSPPGGSNQPQHF
TRBV5-1	NA	TRBJ1-2	TRBD1	TGCGCCAGCAGCTTGGCCATTTACGACAGGGGGGATGGCTACACCTTC	CASSLAIYDRGDGYTF
TRBV10-3	NA	TRBJ1-1	NA	TGTGCCATCAGTGAGGGACCCTCTGGACTAAACACTGAAGCTTTCTTT	CAISEGPSGLNTEAFF
TRBV2	NA	TRBJ2-3	NA	TGTGCCAGCAGTGGGAGTTTCACAGATACGCAGTATTTT	CASSGSFTDTQYF
TRBV28	NA	TRBJ1-2	TRBD1	TGTGCCAGCAGTACGGACAGGGGGAACTATGGCTACACCTTC	CASSTDRGNYGYTF
TRBV6-5	once	TRBJ1-2	TRBD1	TGTGCCAGCAGTTACCGGGACAGCCTCAACTATGGCTACACCTTC	CASSYRDSLNYGYTF
TRBV5-1	NA	TRBJ2-5	NA	TGCGCCAGCAGCTTGCGAGCGGGTTCAGGACAAGAGACCCAGTACTTC	CASSLRAGSGQETQYF
TRBV19	NA	TRBJ1-2	NA	TGTGCCAGTAGTATAGATTATGTGGGGGGCGCCGCTGGGGGCTACACCTTC	CASSIDYVGGAAGGYTF
TRBV9	NA	TRBJ2-2	NA	TGTGCCAGCAGCGTAGAACTAGTGAACGGGGAGCTGTTTTTT	CASSVELVNGELFF
TRBV9	NA	TRBJ1-6	NA	TGTGCCAGCAGCGTAGAGGCAGGGGAAAATTCACCCCTCCACTTT	CASSVEAGENSPLHF
TRBV2	NA	TRBJ1-3	NA	TGTGCCAGCAGTGATGGACTTGGAAACACCATATATTTT	CASSDGLGNTIYF
TRBV5-6	NA	TRBJ1-2	NA	TGTGCCAGCAGCCAACCATCAGGGTATGGTGGCTACACCTTC	CASSQPSGYGGYTF
TRBV27	NA	TRBJ1-6	NA	TGTGCCAGCAGTTTAGGTTACAGCTATAATTCACCCCTCCACTTT	CASSLGYSYNSPLHF
TRBV4-1	NA	TRBJ1-2	NA	TGCGCCAGCAGCCAAGATTCCAGGTTGTTTAACTATGGCTACACCTTC	CASSQDSRLFNYGYTF
TRBV28	NA	TRBJ2-7	NA	TGTGCCAGCAGTTTTTCAGGATCGGGGGACGAGCAGTACTTC	CASSFSGSGDEQYF
TRBV30	NA	TRBJ2-5	NA	TGTGCCTGGAGTGTACGGACGATACTCCAAGAGACCCAGTACTTC	CAWSVRTILQETQYF
TRBV19	NA	TRBJ1-1	NA	TGTGCCAGCTCCCCCCGACAACCGAACACTGAAGCTTTCTTT	CASSPRQPNTEAFF
TRBV9	few	TRBJ1-2	NA	TGTGCCAGCACTCGGGGGACTGTCGGCTACACCTTC	CASTRGTVGYTF
TRBV27	NA	TRBJ1-6	NA	TGTGCCAGCAGTTTCGGCTCCAATTCACCCCTCCACTTT	CASSFGSNSPLHF
TRBV29-1	once	TRBJ2-1	NA	TGCAGCGTTGAAACGGGACTCCACTCCTACAATGAGCAGTTCTTC	CSVETGLHSYNEQFF
TRBV19	NA	TRBJ1-5	NA	TGTGCCAGTATGGGCAGGGCTGTAGGGCCCCAGCATTTT	CASMGRAVGPQHF
TRBV5-1	NA	TRBJ1-1	TRBD1	TGCGCCAGCAGCGCCGTTACAGGGGCACTCACTGAAGCTTTCTTT	CASSAVTGALTEAFF
TRBV7-9	NA	TRBJ2-5	TRBD1	TGTGCCAGCAGCTGGACAGGGACAGGAGAGACCCAGTACTTC	CASSWTGTGETQYF
TRBV28	NA	TRBJ2-5	TRBD2	TGTGCCAGCAGATCCCTGAGACTAGCGGTCCAAGAGACCCAGTACTTC	CASRSLRLAVQETQYF
TRBV19	NA	TRBJ2-3	TRBD2	TGTGCCAGTAACACCGGGACTAGCGGGGTAAATACGCAGTATTTT	CASNTGTSGVNTQYF
TRBV7-6	NA	TRBJ1-5	TRBD1	TGTGCCAGCAGCTTAGGGGACAGGGGGCAAGGGCCCCAGCATTTT	CASSLGDRGQGPQHF
TRBV5-8	NA	TRBJ2-2	TRBD2	TGTGCCAGCAGCTTGAGGCAGGGCATGAGCGGGAGTAACACCGGGGAGCTGTTTTTT	CASSLRQGMSGSNTGELFF
TRBV28	NA	TRBJ1-6	NA	TGTGCCAGCAGCCCCCCCCCGACGTTT	CASSPPPTF
TRBV5-1	NA	TRBJ2-1	NA	TGCGCCAGCAGCTTGCCAGGGACTGGAGTCAATGAGCAGTTCTTC	CASSLPGTGVNEQFF
TRBV2	NA	TRBJ2-3	TRBD2	TGTGCCAGCAGCCTACTAGCGGGAGTTGTTACAGATACGCAGTATTTT	CASSLLAGVVTDTQYF
TRBV11-2	NA	TRBJ1-5	NA	TGTGCCAGCAGCCCAGATTTCAATCAGCCCCAGCATTTT	CASSPDFNQPQHF
TRBV4-1	NA	TRBJ1-2	NA	TGCGCCAGCAGCCAAGAACCAGGGGCTAACTATGGCTACACCTTC	CASSQEPGANYGYTF
TRBV6-5	NA	TRBJ2-3	NA	TGTGCCAGCAGGAACGCAGGGAAAGATACGCAGTATTTT	CASRNAGKDTQYF
TRBV6-5	few	TRBJ1-4	NA	TGTGCCAGCAGTAGGGGGGCAGGGAATGAAAAACTGTTTTTT	CASSRGAGNEKLFF
TRBV9	NA	TRBJ1-5	NA	TGTGCCAGCAGCACGGACGAGGGCAATCAGCCCCAGCATTTT	CASSTDEGNQPQHF
TRBV7-8	NA	TRBJ1-6	TRBD1	TGTGCCAGCAGCCCAAGATCGGACAGGGGGAATTCACCCCTCCACTTT	CASSPRSDRGNSPLHF
TRBV7-9	NA	TRBJ2-1	TRBD2	TGTGCCAGCAGCAGTACTAGCGGGAGTACGGGTCCTCGTTGGGAGCAGTTCTTC	CASSSTSGSTGPRWEQFF
TRBV12-5	NA	TRBJ1-2	NA	TGTGCTAGTGGTTTGGTACCCCCGACAGATCTTAACTATGGCTACACCTTC	CASGLVPPTDLNYGYTF
TRBV29-1	NA	TRBJ2-1	TRBD2	TGCAGCGCTGCGACTAGCGGGAGATCTAGTAATGAGCAGTTCTTC	CSAATSGRSSNEQFF
TRBV29-1	few	TRBJ1-5	TRBD1	TGCAGCCCCAGGGGGCCCAATCAGCCCCAGCATTTT	CSPRGPNQPQHF
TRBV24-1	NA	TRBJ1-1	NA	TGTGCCACCAGTGCCCCGGGAGGCACTGAAGCTTTCTTT	CATSAPGGTEAFF
TRBV9	NA	TRBJ2-3	TRBD2	TGTGCCAGCAGCGTAGTGGGGGGGAACACAGATACGCAGTATTTT	CASSVVGGNTDTQYF
TRBV29-1	NA	TRBJ2-5	NA	TGCAGCGTTCCCGGGGGCCCTCAAGAGACCCAGTACTTC	CSVPGGPQETQYF
TRBV4-1	NA	TRBJ1-6	NA	TGCGCCAGCAGCCAAGACCTCTTCGGACTGAGCTCCTATAATTCACCCCTCCACTTT	CASSQDLFGLSSYNSPLHF
TRBV10-3	NA	TRBJ1-2	NA	TGTGCCATCAGTTTTAGTCGACAGGATCCTAACTATGGCTACACCTTC	CAISFSRQDPNYGYTF
TRBV7-8	NA	TRBJ1-2	NA	TGTGCCAGCAGCTTCAGTCGGAGCGGATATGGCTACACCTTC	CASSFSRSGYGYTF
TRBV4-2	NA	TRBJ1-6	NA	TGTGCCAGCAGCCAAGTCGGGACGCGGCTCAATAATTCACCCCTCCACTTT	CASSQVGTRLNNSPLHF